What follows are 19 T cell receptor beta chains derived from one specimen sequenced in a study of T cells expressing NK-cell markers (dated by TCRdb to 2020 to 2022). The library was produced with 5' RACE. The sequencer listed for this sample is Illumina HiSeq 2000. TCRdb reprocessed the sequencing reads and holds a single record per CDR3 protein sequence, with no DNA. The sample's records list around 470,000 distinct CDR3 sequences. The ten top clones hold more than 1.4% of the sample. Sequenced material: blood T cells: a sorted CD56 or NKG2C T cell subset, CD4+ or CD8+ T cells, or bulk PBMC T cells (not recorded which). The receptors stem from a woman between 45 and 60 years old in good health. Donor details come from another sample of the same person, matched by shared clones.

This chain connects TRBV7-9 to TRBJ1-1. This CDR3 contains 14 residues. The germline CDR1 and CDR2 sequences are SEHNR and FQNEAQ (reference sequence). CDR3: CASSPNALSTEAFF.

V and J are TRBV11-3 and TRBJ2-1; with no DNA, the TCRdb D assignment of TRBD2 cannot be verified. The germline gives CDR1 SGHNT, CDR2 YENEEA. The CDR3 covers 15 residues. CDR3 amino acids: CASSFSSATYNEQFF.

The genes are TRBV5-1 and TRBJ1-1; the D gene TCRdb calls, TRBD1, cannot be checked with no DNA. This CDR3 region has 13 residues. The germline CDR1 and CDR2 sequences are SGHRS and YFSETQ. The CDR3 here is CASRGTWNTEAFF.

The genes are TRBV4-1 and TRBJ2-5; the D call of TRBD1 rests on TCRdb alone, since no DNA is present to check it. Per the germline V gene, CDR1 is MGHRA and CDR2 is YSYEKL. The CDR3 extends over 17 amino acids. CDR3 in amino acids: CASSRGTGPPQGETQYF.

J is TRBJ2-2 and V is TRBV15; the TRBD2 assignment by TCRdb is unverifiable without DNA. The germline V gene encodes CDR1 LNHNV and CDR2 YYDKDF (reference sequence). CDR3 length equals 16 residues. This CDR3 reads CATSRPSGSGTGELFF.

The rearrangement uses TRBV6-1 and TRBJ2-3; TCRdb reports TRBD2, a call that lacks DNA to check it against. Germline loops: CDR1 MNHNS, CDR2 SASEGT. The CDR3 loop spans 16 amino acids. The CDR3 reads CASTGTSGRGTDTQYF.

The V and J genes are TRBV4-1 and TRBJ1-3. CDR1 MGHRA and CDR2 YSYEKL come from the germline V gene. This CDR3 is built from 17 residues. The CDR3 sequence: CASSQGLATSSGNTIYF.

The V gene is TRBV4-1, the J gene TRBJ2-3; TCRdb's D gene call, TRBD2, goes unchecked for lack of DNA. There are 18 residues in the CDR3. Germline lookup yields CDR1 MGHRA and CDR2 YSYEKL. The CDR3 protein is CASSQAGALAGATDTQYF.

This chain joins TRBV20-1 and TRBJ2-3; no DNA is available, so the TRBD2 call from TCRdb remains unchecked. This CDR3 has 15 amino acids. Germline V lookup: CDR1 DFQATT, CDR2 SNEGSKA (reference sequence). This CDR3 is CSARLLAGGPDTQYF.

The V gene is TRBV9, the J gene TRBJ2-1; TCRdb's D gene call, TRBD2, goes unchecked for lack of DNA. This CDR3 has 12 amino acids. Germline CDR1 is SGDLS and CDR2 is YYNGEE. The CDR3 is CASSVAVPPQFF.

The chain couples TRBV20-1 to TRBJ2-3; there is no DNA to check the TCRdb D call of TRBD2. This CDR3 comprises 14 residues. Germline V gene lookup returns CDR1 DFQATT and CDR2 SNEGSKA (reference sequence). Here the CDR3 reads CSARVAGGSDTQYF.

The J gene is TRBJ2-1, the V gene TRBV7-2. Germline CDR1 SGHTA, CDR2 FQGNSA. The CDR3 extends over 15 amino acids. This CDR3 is CASSLGTFSYNEQFF.

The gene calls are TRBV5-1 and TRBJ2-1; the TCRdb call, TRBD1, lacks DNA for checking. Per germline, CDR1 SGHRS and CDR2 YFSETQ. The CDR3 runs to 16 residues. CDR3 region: CASSLRVGQGINEQFF.

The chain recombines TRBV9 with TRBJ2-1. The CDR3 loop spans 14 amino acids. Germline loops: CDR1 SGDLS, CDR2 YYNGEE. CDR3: CASSVAANYNEQFF.

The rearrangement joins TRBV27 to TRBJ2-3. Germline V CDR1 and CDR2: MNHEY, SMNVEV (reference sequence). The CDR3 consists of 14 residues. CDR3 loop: CASSLDGRTDTQYF.

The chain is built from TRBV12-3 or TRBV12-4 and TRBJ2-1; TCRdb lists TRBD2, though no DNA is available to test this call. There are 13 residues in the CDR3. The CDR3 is CASSPGLADEQFF.

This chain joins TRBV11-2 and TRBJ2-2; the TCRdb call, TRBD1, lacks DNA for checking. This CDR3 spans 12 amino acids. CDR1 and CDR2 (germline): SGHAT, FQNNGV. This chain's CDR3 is CASSQGVGELFF.

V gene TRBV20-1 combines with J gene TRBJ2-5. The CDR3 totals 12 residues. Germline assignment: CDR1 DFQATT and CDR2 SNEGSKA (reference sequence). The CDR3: CSARGDVETQYF.

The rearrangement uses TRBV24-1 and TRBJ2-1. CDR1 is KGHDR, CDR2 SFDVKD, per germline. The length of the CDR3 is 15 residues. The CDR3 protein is CATSDFTQPYNEQFF.